This TCR beta chain was sequenced during a study of cytomegalovirus exposure and HLA in healthy donors. The PCR employed 60 Vbeta primers together with 13 Jbeta primers. The protocol was immunoSEQ multiplex PCR, while the TCRdb copy is restricted to in-frame clones and leaves out a portion. The sample holds roughly 87,000 clones, 70% to 75% seen once. The receptor was isolated from a man aged 55-75 years in good health and CMV-seronegative. The sequenced sample was PBMCs.

CDR3 sequence reads: CASGLDQGGNSPLHF. The CDR3, as DNA: TGTGCTAGTGGTTTGGATCAGGGGGGAAATTCACCCCTCCACTTT. The rearrangement links TRBV12-5 to TRBJ1-6; 7 bases are shared with TRBD1. The CDR3 has 15 amino acids. In germline, CDR1 is LGHNT, CDR2 FRNRAP. V was pared by 1 base and J by 7 bases, with 4 bases of the junction left unmatched. The variable domain in full, with the rest retrieved from reference TRBV12-5 and TRBJ1-6, is DARVTQTPRHKVTEMGQEVTMRCQPILGHNTVFWYRQTMMQGLELLAYFRNRAPLDDSGMPKDRFSAEMPDATLATLKIQPSEPRDSAVYFCASGLDQGGNSPLHFGNGTRLTVT.